One and the same sample provided the 4 T cell receptor beta chains below, sequenced in a study of beta chain features in type 1 diabetes. Isolated RNA was reverse transcribed in full, so expressed TCRB transcripts were sequenced. Repertoires were generated with immunoSEQ multiplex PCR, while TCRdb's copy carries only in-frame clones and drops some. The sample shows some 270,000 clones, around 7.8% of them seen only once. Sequenced sample: central memory CD4+ T cells from blood. These receptors were collected from a woman aged 18-35 years in good health.

This chain uses TRBV9 with TRBJ1-5; D is uncertain. The CDR3 runs to 14 residues. The ends were cut back, 1 base at V and 0 bases at J, with 5 bases in the middle. The germline CDR1 and CDR2 sequences are SGDLS and YYNGEE. CDR3 in amino acids: CASSVWGSNQPQHF. The CDR3 bases are TGTGCCAGCAGCGTATGGGGTAGCAATCAGCCCCAGCATTTT. Full variable domain (remainder filled in from reference TRBV9 and TRBJ1-5): DSGVTQTPKHLITATGQRVTLRCSPRSGDLSVYWYQQSLDQGLQFLIQYYNGEERAKGNILERFSAQQFPDLHSELNLSSLELGDSALYFCASSVWGSNQPQHFGDGTRLSIL.

This sequence joins TRBV29-1 and TRBJ2-7, with TRBD2 matching over 10 bases. Germline V gene sequence: CDR1 SQVTM, CDR2 ANQGSEA. V was clipped by 6 bases and J by 0 bases; unmatched bases: 5. The CDR3 loop spans 14 amino acids. The CDR3 nucleotides read TGCAGCGTGAAATCTAGCGGGAGCTCCTACGAGCAGTACTTC. This encodes CSVKSSGSSYEQYF.

This clone was counted only a few times. The CDR3 DNA is TGTGCCAGCAGTTACGAATCGTGGGACAGGGGGCTATCTGGGGCCAACGTCCTGACTTTC. Translation gives CASSYESWDRGLSGANVLTF. The chain has TRBV2 and TRBJ2-6; TRBD1 matches 12 bases. The V gene's germline CDR1 is SNHLY and CDR2 FYNNEI. This CDR3 contains 20 residues. J lost 1 base, V lost 5 bases, and 12 bases had no gene match.

V is TRBV7-8 and J is TRBJ2-2; D call uncertain. The length of the CDR3 is 14 residues. The V and J ends lost 0 bases and 5 bases respectively, with 7 bases between them. Germline V gene lookup returns CDR1 SGHVS and CDR2 FQNEAQ. CDR3 DNA: TGTGCCAGCAGCTTAGCGCTTGGTACCGGGGAGCTGTTTTTT. This encodes CASSLALGTGELFF.